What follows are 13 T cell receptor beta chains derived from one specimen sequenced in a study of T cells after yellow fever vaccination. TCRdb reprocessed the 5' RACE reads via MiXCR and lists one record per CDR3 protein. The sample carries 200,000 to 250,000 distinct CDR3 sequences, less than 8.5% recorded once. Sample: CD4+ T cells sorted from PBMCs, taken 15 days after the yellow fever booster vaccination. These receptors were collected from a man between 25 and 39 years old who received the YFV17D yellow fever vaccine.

In DNA, the CDR3 is TGTGCCAGCAGAGTCGGACAGGACTACGAGCAGTACTTC. This encodes CASRVGQDYEQYF. The chain combines TRBV12-3 or TRBV12-4 with TRBJ2-7, with 7 nucleotides matching TRBD1. V shed 6 bases, J shed 3 bases, and the junction held 5 bases outside the gene matches. This CDR3 spans 13 amino acids.

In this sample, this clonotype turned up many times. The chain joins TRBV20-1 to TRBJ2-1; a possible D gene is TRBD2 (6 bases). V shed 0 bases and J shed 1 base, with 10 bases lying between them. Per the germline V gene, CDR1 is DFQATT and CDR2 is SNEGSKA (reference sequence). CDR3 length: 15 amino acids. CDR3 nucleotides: TGCAGTGCTAGAGATCAAAGCGGGTCCTACAATGAGCAGTTCTTC. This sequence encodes CSARDQSGSYNEQFF.

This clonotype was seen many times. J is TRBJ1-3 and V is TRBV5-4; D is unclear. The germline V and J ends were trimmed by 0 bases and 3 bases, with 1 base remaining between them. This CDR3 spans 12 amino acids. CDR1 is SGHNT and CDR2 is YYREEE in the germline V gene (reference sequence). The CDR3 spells CASSLGGNTIYF. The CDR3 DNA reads TGTGCCAGCAGCTTGGGTGGAAACACCATATATTTT.

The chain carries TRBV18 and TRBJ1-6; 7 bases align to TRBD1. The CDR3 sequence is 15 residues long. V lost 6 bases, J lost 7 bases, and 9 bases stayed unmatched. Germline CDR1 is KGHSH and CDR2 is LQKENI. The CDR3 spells CASSSDRVNNSPLHF. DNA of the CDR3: TGTGCCAGCTCGTCCGACAGGGTAAACAATTCACCCCTCCACTTT.

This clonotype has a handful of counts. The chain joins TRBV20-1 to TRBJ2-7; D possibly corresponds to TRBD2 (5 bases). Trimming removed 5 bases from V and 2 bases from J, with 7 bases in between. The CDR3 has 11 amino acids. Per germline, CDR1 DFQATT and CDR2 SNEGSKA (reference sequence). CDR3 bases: TGCAGTGCTGTACTAGCCTACGAGCAGTACTTC. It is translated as CSAVLAYEQYF.

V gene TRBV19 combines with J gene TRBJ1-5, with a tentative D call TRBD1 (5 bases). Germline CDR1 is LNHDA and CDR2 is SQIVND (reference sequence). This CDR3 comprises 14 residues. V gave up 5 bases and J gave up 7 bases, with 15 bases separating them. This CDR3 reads CASSVRDREQPQHF. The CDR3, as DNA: TGTGCCAGTAGTGTCCGGGACCGCGAACAGCCCCAGCATTTT. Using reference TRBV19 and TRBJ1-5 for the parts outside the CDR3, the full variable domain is DGGITQSPKYLFRKEGQNVTLSCEQNLNHDAMYWYRQDPGQGLRLIYYSQIVNDFQKGDIAEGYSVSREKKESFPLTVTSAQKNPTAFYLCASSVRDREQPQHFGDGTRLSIL.

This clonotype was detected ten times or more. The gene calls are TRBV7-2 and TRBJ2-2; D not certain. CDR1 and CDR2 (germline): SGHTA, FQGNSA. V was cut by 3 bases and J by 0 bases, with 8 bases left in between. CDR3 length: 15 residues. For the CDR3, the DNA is TGTGCCAGCAGCTTCGGTCTAGCGAACACCGGGGAGCTGTTTTTT. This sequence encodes CASSFGLANTGELFF.

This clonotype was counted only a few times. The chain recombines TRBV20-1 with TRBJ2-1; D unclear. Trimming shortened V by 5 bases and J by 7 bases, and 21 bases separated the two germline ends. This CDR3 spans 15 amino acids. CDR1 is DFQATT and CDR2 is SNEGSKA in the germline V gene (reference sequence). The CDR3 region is CSALRPRVSSNEQFF. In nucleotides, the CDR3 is TGCAGTGCTCTCCGACCCCGAGTCAGTAGTAATGAGCAGTTCTTC.

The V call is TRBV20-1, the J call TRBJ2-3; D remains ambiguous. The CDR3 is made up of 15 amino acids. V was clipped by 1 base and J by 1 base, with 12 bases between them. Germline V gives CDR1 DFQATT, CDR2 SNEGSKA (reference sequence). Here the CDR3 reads CSARGVAAGTDTQYF. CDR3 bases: TGCAGTGCTAGAGGGGTGGCGGCGGGCACAGATACGCAGTATTTT.

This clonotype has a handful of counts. CDR3 DNA sequence: TGTGCCAGTAGGTCCTTTAACACCGGGGAGCTGTTTTTT. It codes for CASRSFNTGELFF. V gene TRBV19 combines with J gene TRBJ2-2; D remains ambiguous. Germline V gives CDR1 LNHDA, CDR2 SQIVND (reference sequence). The CDR3 runs 13 residues. Trimming removed 6 bases from V and 2 bases from J, with 7 bases in between.

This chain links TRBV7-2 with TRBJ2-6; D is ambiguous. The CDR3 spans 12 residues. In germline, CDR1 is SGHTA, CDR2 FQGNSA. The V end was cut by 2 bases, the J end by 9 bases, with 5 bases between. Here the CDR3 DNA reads TGTGCCAGCAGCTTACGGAACAACGTCCTGACTTTC. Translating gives CASSLRNNVLTF.

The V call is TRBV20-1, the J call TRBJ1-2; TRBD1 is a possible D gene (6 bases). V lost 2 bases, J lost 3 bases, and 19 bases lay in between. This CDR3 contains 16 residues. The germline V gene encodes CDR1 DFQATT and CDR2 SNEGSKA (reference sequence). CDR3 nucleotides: TGCAGTGCTAGAAGCAGGGGCGAGGAGTATTACTATGGCTACACCTTC. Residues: CSARSRGEEYYYGYTF.

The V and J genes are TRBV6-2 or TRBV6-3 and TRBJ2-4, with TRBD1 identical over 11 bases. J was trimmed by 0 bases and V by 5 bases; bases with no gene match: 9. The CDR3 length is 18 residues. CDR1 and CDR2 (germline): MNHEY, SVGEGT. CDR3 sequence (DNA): TGTGCCAGCAGTCACCGACCCGGACAGGGGGCAGCCAAAAACATTCAGTACTTC. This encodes CASSHRPGQGAAKNIQYF.